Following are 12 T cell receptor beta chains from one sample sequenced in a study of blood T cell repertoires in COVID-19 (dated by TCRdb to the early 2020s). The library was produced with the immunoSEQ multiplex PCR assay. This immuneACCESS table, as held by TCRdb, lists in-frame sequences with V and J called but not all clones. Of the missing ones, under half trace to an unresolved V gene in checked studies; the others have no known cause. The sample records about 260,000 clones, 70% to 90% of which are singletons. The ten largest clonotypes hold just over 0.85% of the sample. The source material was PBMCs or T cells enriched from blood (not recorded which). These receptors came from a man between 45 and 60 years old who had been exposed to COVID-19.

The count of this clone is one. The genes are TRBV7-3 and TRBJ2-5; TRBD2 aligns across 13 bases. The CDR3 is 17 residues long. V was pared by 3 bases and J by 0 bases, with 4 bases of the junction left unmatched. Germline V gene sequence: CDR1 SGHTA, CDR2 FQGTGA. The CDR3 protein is CASSFTGLAGNQETQYF. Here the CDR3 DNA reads TGTGCCAGCAGCTTCACGGGACTAGCGGGAAACCAAGAGACCCAGTACTTC.

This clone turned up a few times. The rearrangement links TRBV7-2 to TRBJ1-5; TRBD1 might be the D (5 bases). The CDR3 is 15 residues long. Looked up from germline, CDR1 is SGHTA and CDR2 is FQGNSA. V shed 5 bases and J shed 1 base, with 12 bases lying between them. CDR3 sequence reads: CASSPGGSSNQPQHF. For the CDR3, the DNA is TGTGCCAGCAGCCCGGGGGGATCAAGCAATCAGCCCCAGCATTTT.

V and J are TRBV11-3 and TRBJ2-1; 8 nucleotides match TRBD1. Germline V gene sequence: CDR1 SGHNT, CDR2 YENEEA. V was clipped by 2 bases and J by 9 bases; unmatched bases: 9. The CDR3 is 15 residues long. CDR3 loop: CASSLLQGDSPEQFF. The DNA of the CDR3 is TGTGCCAGCAGCTTATTACAGGGGGATTCTCCTGAGCAGTTCTTC.

The CDR3 region has the DNA TGTGCCAGTATGGTCAGGGGGCCCCTGAAGAACACCGGGGAGCTGTTTTTT. Translated, it gives CASMVRGPLKNTGELFF. The chain couples TRBV19 to TRBJ2-2, with TRBD1 matching over 8 bases. The length of the CDR3 is 17 residues. V trimming: 7 bases; J trimming: 1 base; junction bases outside the gene matches: 11. Germline V gene lookup returns CDR1 LNHDA and CDR2 SQIVND (reference sequence).

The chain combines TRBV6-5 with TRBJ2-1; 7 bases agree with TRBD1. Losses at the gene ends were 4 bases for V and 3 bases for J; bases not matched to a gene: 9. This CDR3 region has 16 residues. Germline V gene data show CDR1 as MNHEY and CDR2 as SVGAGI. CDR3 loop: CASSFTGEGGYNEQFF. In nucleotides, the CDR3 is TGTGCCAGCAGTTTCACAGGGGAAGGAGGCTACAATGAGCAGTTCTTC.

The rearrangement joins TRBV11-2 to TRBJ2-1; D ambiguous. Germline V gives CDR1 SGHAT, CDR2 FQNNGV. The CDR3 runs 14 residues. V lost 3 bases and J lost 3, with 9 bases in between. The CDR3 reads CASSFSPGYNEQFF. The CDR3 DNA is TGTGCCAGCAGCTTCTCCCCGGGCTACAATGAGCAGTTCTTC.

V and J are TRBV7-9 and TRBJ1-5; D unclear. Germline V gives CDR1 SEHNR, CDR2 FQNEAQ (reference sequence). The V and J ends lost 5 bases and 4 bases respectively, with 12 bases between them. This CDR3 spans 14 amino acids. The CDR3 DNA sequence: TGTGCCAGCAGCATCTCGGTCGGGAATCAGCCCCAGCATTTT. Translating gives CASSISVGNQPQHF. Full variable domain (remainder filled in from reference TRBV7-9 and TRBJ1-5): DTGVSQNPRHKITKRGQNVTFRCDPISEHNRLYWYRQTLGQGPEFLTYFQNEAQLEKSRLLSDRFSAERPKGSFSTLEIQRTEQGDSAMYLCASSISVGNQPQHFGDGTRLSIL.

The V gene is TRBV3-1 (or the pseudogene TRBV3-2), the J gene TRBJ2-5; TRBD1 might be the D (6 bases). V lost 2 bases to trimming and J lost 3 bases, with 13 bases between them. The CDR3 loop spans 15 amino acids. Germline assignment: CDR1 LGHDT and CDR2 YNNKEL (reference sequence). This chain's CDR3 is CASSQFLYREETQYF. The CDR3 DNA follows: TGTGCCAGCAGCCAATTCTTGTACAGGGAAGAGACCCAGTACTTC.

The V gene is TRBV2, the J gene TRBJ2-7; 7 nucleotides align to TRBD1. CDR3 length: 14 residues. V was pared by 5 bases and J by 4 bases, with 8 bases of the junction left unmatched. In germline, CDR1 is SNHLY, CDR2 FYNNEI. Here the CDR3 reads CASSPRQGEYEQYF. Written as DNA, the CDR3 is TGTGCCAGCAGTCCTAGACAGGGAGAATACGAGCAGTACTTC.

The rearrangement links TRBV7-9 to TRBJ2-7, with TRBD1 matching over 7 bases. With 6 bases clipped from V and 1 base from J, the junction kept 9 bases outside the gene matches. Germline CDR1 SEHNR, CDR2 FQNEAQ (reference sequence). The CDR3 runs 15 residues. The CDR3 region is CASSYRDSKSYEQYF. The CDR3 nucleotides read TGTGCCAGCAGTTACCGGGACAGCAAATCCTACGAGCAGTACTTC.

This CDR3 reads CASSRGGAGYTF. CDR3 sequence (DNA): TGTGCCAGCAGCCGGGGGGGTGCGGGCTACACCTTC. The chain joins TRBV7-9 to TRBJ1-2; D is possibly TRBD1 (5 bases). Germline values: CDR1 SEHNR, CDR2 FQNEAQ (reference sequence). This CDR3 is built from 12 residues. V gave up 5 bases and J gave up 8 bases, with 12 bases separating them. Full variable domain (missing parts from reference TRBV7-9 and TRBJ1-2): DTGVSQNPRHKITKRGQNVTFRCDPISEHNRLYWYRQTLGQGPEFLTYFQNEAQLEKSRLLSDRFSAERPKGSFSTLEIQRTEQGDSAMYLCASSRGGAGYTFGSGTRLTVV.

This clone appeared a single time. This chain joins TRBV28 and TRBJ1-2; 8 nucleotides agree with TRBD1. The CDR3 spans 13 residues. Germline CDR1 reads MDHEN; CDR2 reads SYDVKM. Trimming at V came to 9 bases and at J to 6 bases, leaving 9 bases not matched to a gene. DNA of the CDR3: TGTGCCAGTGGACAGGGCGTTACCCATGGCTACACCTTC. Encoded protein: CASGQGVTHGYTF.